The T cell receptor (beta chain) under discussion was sequenced for a study of a mutant IDH1 vaccine in newly diagnosed glioma. This clone came up a few times. Its antigen remains unknown. TCRdb's copy holds only in-frame clones and misses some; the assay was immunoSEQ multiplex PCR. The sample holds about 26,000 clones, approximately 87% seen once. Whole-study findings and limits: A vaccine-induced immune response developed in roughly 95% of the patients.

This sample's time point: week 35, safety follow-up. A single vaccine dose contained 300 ug of mutant IDH1 20-mer peptide, and topical imiquimod was used with it. The source material was PBMCs, sampled from a glioma patient whose treatment included an IDH1 peptide vaccine. The sequence came from a man aged 25-45 years with glioma.

The CDR3 sequence is CASSQNRGREAFF. CDR3 coding DNA: TGTGCCAGCAGCCAAAACAGGGGGCGCGAAGCTTTCTTT. The J gene is TRBJ1-1, the V gene TRBV4-2, with 9 bases matching TRBD1. Trimming removed 2 bases from V and 8 bases from J; junction bases left unmatched: 3. CDR3 length: 13 amino acids. Germline CDR1 reads LGHNA; CDR2 reads YNFKEQ.